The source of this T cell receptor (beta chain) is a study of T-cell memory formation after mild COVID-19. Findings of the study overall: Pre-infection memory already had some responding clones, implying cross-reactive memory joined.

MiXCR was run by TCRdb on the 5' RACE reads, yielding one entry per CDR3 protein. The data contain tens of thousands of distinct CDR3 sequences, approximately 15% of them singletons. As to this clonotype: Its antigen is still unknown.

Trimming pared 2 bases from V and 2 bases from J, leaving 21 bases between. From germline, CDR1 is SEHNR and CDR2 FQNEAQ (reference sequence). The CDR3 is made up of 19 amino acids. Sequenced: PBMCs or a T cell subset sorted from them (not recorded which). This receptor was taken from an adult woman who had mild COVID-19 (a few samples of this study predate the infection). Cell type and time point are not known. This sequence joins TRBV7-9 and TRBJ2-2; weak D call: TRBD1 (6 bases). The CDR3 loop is CASSLTYDRRQQNTGELFF. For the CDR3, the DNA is TGTGCCAGCAGCTTAACCTACGACAGGCGACAACAAAACACCGGGGAGCTGTTTTTT.